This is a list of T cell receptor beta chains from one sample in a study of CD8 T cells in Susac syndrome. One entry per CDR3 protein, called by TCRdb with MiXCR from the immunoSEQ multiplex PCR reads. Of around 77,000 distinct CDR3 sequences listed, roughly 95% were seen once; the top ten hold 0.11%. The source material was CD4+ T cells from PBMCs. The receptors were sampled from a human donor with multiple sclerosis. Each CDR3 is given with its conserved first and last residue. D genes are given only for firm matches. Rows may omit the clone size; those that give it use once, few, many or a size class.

CDR3: CASSRSGLTDTQYF
DNA: TGCGCCAGCAGCCGTAGCGGGTTGACAGATACGCAGTATTTT
size: NA
D: TRBD2
V: TRBV5-1
J: TRBJ2-3

CDR3: CSAPIASGSDTDTQYF
DNA: TGCAGTGCCCCAATTGCTTCGGGGTCCGACACAGATACGCAGTATTTT
size: NA
D: NA
V: TRBV20-1
J: TRBJ2-3

CDR3: CASSQDYRKETQYF
DNA: TGCGCCAGCAGCCAAGACTACAGGAAAGAGACCCAGTACTTC
size: NA
D: NA
V: TRBV4-3
J: TRBJ2-5

CDR3: CASSPSTDTQYF
DNA: TGTGCCAGCAGCCCCTCCACAGATACGCAGTATTTT
size: NA
D: NA
V: TRBV7-2
J: TRBJ2-3

CDR3: CASSLSGGGVWNTQYF
DNA: TGTGCCAGCAGCTTGAGTGGCGGGGGAGTGTGGAATACGCAGTATTTT
size: NA
D: TRBD2
V: TRBV13
J: TRBJ2-3

CDR3: CASSLQGADTEAFF
DNA: TGTGCCAGCAGTTTACAGGGCGCTGACACTGAAGCTTTCTTT
size: NA
D: NA
V: TRBV12-3/TRBV12-4
J: TRBJ1-1

CDR3: CASSRDRYEQYF
DNA: TGTGCCAGCAGCCGGGATCGTTACGAGCAGTACTTC
size: once
D: NA
V: TRBV6-2/TRBV6-3
J: TRBJ2-7

CDR3: CASSALGDTQYF
DNA: TGTGCCAGTAGTGCCCTAGGAGATACGCAGTATTTT
size: NA
D: NA
V: TRBV19
J: TRBJ2-3

CDR3: CASSLSGQGISGNTIYF
DNA: TGTGCCAGCAGCTTAAGTGGGCAGGGGATTTCTGGAAACACCATATATTTT
size: NA
D: NA
V: TRBV7-2
J: TRBJ1-3

CDR3: CASSLEIGAQYF
DNA: TGTGCCAGCAGTTTAGAGATCGGGGCCCAGTACTTC
size: NA
D: NA
V: TRBV28
J: TRBJ2-5

CDR3: CASSLDTNTGELFF
DNA: TGTGCTAGCAGCCTGGACACTAACACCGGGGAGCTGTTTTTT
size: NA
D: NA
V: TRBV7-7
J: TRBJ2-2

CDR3: CASSLLDGVVEQFF
DNA: TGTGCCAGCAGCTTGCTGGACGGGGTCGTTGAGCAGTTCTTC
size: NA
D: NA
V: TRBV5-4
J: TRBJ2-1

CDR3: CASSQLRTASNEQFF
DNA: TGCGCCAGCAGCCAACTCCGGACAGCCTCCAATGAGCAGTTCTTC
size: NA
D: NA
V: TRBV4-1
J: TRBJ2-1

CDR3: CASSQDGGNQPQHF
DNA: TGTGCCAGCAGCCAAGATGGGGGCAATCAGCCCCAGCATTTT
size: few
D: NA
V: TRBV4-2
J: TRBJ1-5

CDR3: CATSVRGDSNQPQHF
DNA: TGTGCCACCAGCGTGCGGGGGGATAGCAATCAGCCCCAGCATTTT
size: NA
D: NA
V: TRBV24-1
J: TRBJ1-5

CDR3: CASSLDRGSTEAFF
DNA: TGTGCCAGCAGCTTAGACCGAGGGAGCACTGAAGCTTTCTTT
size: NA
D: NA
V: TRBV7-8
J: TRBJ1-1

CDR3: CASSPGTANEQYF
DNA: TGCGCCAGCAGCCCCGGGACAGCGAACGAGCAGTACTTC
size: NA
D: TRBD1
V: TRBV5-1
J: TRBJ2-7

CDR3: CAGLLATRNGYTF
DNA: TGTGCCGGACTTCTAGCGACAAGGAATGGCTACACCTTC
size: NA
D: NA
V: TRBV12-3/TRBV12-4
J: TRBJ1-2

CDR3: CSARTGRSSYEQYF
DNA: TGCAGTGCTAGAACGGGACGAAGCTCCTACGAGCAGTACTTC
size: once
D: NA
V: TRBV20-1
J: TRBJ2-7

CDR3: CASSLSPGGVSYEQFF
DNA: TGTGCCAGCAGCTTATCTCCCGGGGGGGTATCTTATGAGCAGTTCTTC
size: NA
D: TRBD2
V: TRBV7-9
J: TRBJ2-1

CDR3: CASSLENPVLLHF
DNA: TGTGCCAGCAGCTTAGAAAACCCGGTTTTGCTCCACTTT
size: NA
D: NA
V: TRBV7-9
J: TRBJ1-6

CDR3: CASSSQGQANEKLFF
DNA: TGTGCCAGCAGCTCTCAGGGACAGGCTAATGAAAAACTGTTTTTT
size: NA
D: TRBD1
V: TRBV3-1
J: TRBJ1-4

CDR3: CASSPYSGGNEQFF
DNA: TGTGCCAGCAGCCCATATTCGGGTGGGAATGAGCAGTTCTTC
size: NA
D: NA
V: TRBV3-1
J: TRBJ2-1

CDR3: CASSLAQGGSNQPQHF
DNA: TGTGCCAGCAGTTTAGCGCAAGGGGGTAGCAATCAGCCCCAGCATTTT
size: NA
D: NA
V: TRBV12-3/TRBV12-4
J: TRBJ1-5

CDR3: CASSLGRENSYEQYF
DNA: TGTGCCAGCAGCTTAGGGCGCGAGAACTCCTACGAGCAGTACTTC
size: NA
D: NA
V: TRBV7-6
J: TRBJ2-7

CDR3: CASSLKFGTENTGELFF
DNA: TGCGCCAGCAGCTTGAAGTTCGGGACCGAGAACACCGGGGAGCTGTTTTTT
size: NA
D: NA
V: TRBV5-1
J: TRBJ2-2

CDR3: CSVVQGPNYGYTF
DNA: TGCAGCGTTGTACAGGGGCCTAACTATGGCTACACCTTC
size: NA
D: TRBD1
V: TRBV29-1
J: TRBJ1-2

CDR3: CSVEDQQFYGYTF
DNA: TGCAGCGTTGAAGATCAACAGTTCTATGGCTACACCTTC
size: NA
D: NA
V: TRBV29-1
J: TRBJ1-2

CDR3: CAWSVRIRQSTGELFF
DNA: TGTGCCTGGAGTGTACGAATAAGACAGTCCACCGGGGAGCTGTTTTTT
size: NA
D: NA
V: TRBV30
J: TRBJ2-2

CDR3: CASSLGRNTEAFF
DNA: TGTGCCAGCAGTTTAGGTCGGAACACTGAAGCTTTCTTT
size: few
D: NA
V: TRBV7-2
J: TRBJ1-1

CDR3: CASSLTGGRASYEQYF
DNA: TGTGCCAGCAGCTTAACTGGGGGACGGGCCTCCTACGAGCAGTACTTC
size: NA
D: NA
V: TRBV7-2
J: TRBJ2-7

CDR3: CASSLETGLYGYTF
DNA: TGTGCCAGCAGCTTGGAGACAGGGCTCTATGGCTACACCTTC
size: NA
D: TRBD1
V: TRBV5-4
J: TRBJ1-2

CDR3: CASSHAGGEQYF
DNA: TGTGCCAGCAGCCACGCGGGCGGCGAGCAGTACTTC
size: NA
D: NA
V: TRBV3-1
J: TRBJ2-7

CDR3: CSARDPDRGNTEAFF
DNA: TGCAGTGCTAGAGATCCAGACAGGGGCAACACTGAAGCTTTCTTT
size: NA
D: TRBD1
V: TRBV20-1
J: TRBJ1-1

CDR3: CASSQEQGAGETQYF
DNA: TGCGCCAGCAGCCAAGAACAGGGGGCCGGCGAGACCCAGTACTTC
size: NA
D: TRBD1
V: TRBV4-1
J: TRBJ2-5

CDR3: CASSEIAGGPYTQYF
DNA: TGTGCCAGCAGTGAAATAGCGGGGGGGCCGTATACGCAGTATTTT
size: NA
D: TRBD2
V: TRBV6-4
J: TRBJ2-3

CDR3: CSAGDRGKGYTF
DNA: TGCAGTGCCGGCGACAGGGGGAAGGGCTACACCTTC
size: NA
D: TRBD1
V: TRBV20-1
J: TRBJ1-2

CDR3: CSVEHGSTDTQYF
DNA: TGCAGCGTTGAACACGGGAGCACAGATACGCAGTATTTT
size: NA
D: NA
V: TRBV29-1
J: TRBJ2-3

CDR3: CSVVPGADKETQYF
DNA: TGCAGCGTTGTTCCCGGGGCAGACAAAGAGACCCAGTACTTC
size: NA
D: NA
V: TRBV29-1
J: TRBJ2-5

CDR3: CASSLRERELFF
DNA: TGTGCCAGCAGCCTGAGGGAACGGGAGCTGTTTTTT
size: NA
D: NA
V: TRBV3-1
J: TRBJ2-2

CDR3: CASSHRGGSSGTEAFF
DNA: TGTGCCAGCAGCCATCGGGGGGGAAGCAGCGGCACTGAAGCTTTCTTT
size: NA
D: NA
V: TRBV11-2
J: TRBJ1-1

CDR3: CASSLISVPNTEAFF
DNA: TGTGCCAGCAGCTTGATTTCGGTGCCGAACACTGAAGCTTTCTTT
size: NA
D: NA
V: TRBV5-4
J: TRBJ1-1

CDR3: CASSRDYGYTF
DNA: TGTGCCAGCAGCAGGGACTATGGCTACACCTTC
size: NA
D: NA
V: TRBV7-2
J: TRBJ1-2

CDR3: CASTPGGYLNEQYF
DNA: TGTGCCAGCACCCCCGGAGGCTATCTGAACGAGCAGTACTTC
size: once
D: NA
V: TRBV28
J: TRBJ2-7

CDR3: CASSSQTGSGYEQYF
DNA: TGTGCCAGCAGCTCCCAGACAGGGAGTGGCTACGAGCAGTACTTC
size: NA
D: TRBD1
V: TRBV11-3
J: TRBJ2-7

CDR3: CANSSDRAPGQPQHF
DNA: TGTGCCAATAGTTCAGACAGGGCGCCTGGTCAGCCCCAGCATTTT
size: NA
D: TRBD1
V: TRBV19
J: TRBJ1-5

CDR3: CSVGDYYEQYF
DNA: TGCAGCGTTGGGGACTACTACGAGCAGTACTTC
size: NA
D: TRBD2
V: TRBV29-1
J: TRBJ2-7

CDR3: CASREQGAGELFF
DNA: TGTGCCAGCAGGGAACAGGGGGCCGGGGAGCTGTTTTTT
size: NA
D: TRBD1
V: TRBV2
J: TRBJ2-2

CDR3: CASTGGSYNEQFF
DNA: TGTGCCAGCACGGGGGGGTCATACAATGAGCAGTTCTTC
size: NA
D: TRBD2
V: TRBV3-1
J: TRBJ2-1

CDR3: CASSRDRAVGELFF
DNA: TGTGCCAGCAGCCGCGACAGGGCGGTCGGGGAGCTGTTTTTT
size: NA
D: TRBD1
V: TRBV12-3/TRBV12-4
J: TRBJ2-2

CDR3: CASSFKGARTEAFF
DNA: TGTGCCAGCAGTTTTAAGGGGGCGCGGACTGAAGCTTTCTTT
size: NA
D: TRBD1
V: TRBV27
J: TRBJ1-1

CDR3: CSVVEGDGNTIYF
DNA: TGCAGCGTTGTGGAGGGGGATGGAAACACCATATATTTT
size: once
D: NA
V: TRBV29-1
J: TRBJ1-3

CDR3: CASSRGAHNEQFF
DNA: TGTGCCAGCAGCCGTGGGGCCCACAATGAGCAGTTCTTC
size: NA
D: NA
V: TRBV12-3/TRBV12-4
J: TRBJ2-1

CDR3: CAICRGNQPQHF
DNA: TGTGCCATCTGTCGCGGCAATCAGCCCCAGCATTTT
size: NA
D: NA
V: TRBV12-3/TRBV12-4
J: TRBJ1-5

CDR3: CAWSQGPGTEAFF
DNA: TGTGCCTGGAGTCAAGGGCCGGGCACTGAAGCTTTCTTT
size: NA
D: NA
V: TRBV30
J: TRBJ1-1

CDR3: CASSEGQGARIQYF
DNA: TGCGCCAGCAGCGAGGGACAGGGGGCTCGGATTCAGTACTTC
size: NA
D: TRBD1
V: TRBV5-1
J: TRBJ2-4

CDR3: CASSRDRAYEQFF
DNA: TGTGCCAGCAGCAGGGACAGGGCTTATGAGCAGTTCTTC
size: NA
D: TRBD1
V: TRBV6-5
J: TRBJ2-1